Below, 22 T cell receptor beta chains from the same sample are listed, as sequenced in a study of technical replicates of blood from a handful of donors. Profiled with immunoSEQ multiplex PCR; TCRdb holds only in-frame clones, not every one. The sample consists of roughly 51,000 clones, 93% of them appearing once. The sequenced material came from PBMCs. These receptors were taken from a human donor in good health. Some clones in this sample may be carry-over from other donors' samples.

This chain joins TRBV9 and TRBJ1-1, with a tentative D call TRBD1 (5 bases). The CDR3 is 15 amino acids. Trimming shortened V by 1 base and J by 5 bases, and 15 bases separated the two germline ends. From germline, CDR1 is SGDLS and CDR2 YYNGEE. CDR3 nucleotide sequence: TGTGCCAGCAGCGTAAGTGGGGGGATATATACTGAAGCTTTCTTT. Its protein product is CASSVSGGIYTEAFF.

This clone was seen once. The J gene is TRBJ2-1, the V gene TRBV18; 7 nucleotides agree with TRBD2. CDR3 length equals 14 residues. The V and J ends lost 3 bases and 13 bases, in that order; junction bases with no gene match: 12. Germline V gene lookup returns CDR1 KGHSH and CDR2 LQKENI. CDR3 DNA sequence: TGTGCCAGCTCACCCCCGCCGAGCGGGACCATACAGTTCTTC. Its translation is CASSPPPSGTIQFF.

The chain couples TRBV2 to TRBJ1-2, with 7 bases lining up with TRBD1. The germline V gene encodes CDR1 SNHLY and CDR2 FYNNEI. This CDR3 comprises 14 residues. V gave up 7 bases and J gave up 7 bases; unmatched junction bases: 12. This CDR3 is CASNPPGGLSGYTF. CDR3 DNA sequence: TGTGCCAGCAACCCCCCAGGGGGTTTAAGTGGCTACACCTTC.

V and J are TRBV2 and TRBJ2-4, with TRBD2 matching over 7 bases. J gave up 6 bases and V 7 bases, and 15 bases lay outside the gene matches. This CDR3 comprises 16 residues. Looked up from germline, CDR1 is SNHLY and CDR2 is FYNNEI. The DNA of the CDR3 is TGTGCCAGCAACTCCGTAGCGGGTGGATTAGTAAACATTCAGTACTTC. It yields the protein CASNSVAGGLVNIQYF. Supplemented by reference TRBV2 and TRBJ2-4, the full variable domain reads EPEVTQTPSHQVTQMGQEVILRCVPISNHLYFYWYRQILGQKVEFLVSFYNNEISEKSEIFDDQFSVERPDGSNFTLKIRSTKLEDSAMYFCASNSVAGGLVNIQYFGAGTRLSVL.

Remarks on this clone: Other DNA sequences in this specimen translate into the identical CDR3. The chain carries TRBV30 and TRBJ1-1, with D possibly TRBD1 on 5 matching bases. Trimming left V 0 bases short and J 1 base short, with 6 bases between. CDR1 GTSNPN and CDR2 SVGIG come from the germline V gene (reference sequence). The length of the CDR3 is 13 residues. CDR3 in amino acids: CAWSVQENTEAFF. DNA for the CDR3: TGTGCCTGGAGTGTACAGGAGAACACTGAAGCTTTCTTT.

The CDR3 region is CASSAQGGSNQPQHF. The DNA of the CDR3 is TGCGCCAGCAGCGCCCAGGGTGGGAGCAATCAGCCCCAGCATTTT. The genes are TRBV5-1 and TRBJ1-5; D is perhaps TRBD1 (5 bases). Germline-derived CDR1 and CDR2 are SGHRS and YFSETQ. The CDR3 is 15 residues long. The germline V and J ends were trimmed by 4 bases and 1 base, with 12 bases remaining between them.

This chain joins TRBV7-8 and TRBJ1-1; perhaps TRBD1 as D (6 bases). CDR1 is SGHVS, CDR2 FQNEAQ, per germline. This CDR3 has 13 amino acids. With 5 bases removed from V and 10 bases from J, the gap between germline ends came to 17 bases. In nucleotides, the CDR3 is TGTGCCAGCAGCCAGCAGGGAGGGGGGGCAGCTTTCTTT. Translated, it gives CASSQQGGGAAFF.

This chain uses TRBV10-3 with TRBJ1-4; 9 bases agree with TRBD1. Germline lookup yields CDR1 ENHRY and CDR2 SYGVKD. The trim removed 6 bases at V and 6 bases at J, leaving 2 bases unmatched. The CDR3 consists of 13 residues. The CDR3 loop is CAISHRGHEKLFF. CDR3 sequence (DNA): TGTGCCATCAGCCACAGGGGGCATGAAAAACTGTTTTTT.

Written as DNA, the CDR3 is TGTGCCAGCAGCTCCAGGCGGGGGGACACAGATACGCAGTATTTT. It is translated as CASSSRRGDTDTQYF. The chain is built from TRBV5-4 and TRBJ2-3, with 8 nucleotides matching TRBD2. Looked up from germline, CDR1 is SGHNT and CDR2 is YYREEE (reference sequence). V lost 3 bases, J lost 2 bases, and 5 bases stayed unmatched. The CDR3 spans 15 residues.

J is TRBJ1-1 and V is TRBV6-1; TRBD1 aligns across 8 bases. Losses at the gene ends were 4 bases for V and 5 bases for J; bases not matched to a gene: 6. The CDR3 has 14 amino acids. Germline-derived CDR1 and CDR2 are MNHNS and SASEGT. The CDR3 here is CASSGRTGSTEAFF. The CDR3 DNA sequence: TGTGCCAGCAGTGGCCGGACAGGGAGTACTGAAGCTTTCTTT.

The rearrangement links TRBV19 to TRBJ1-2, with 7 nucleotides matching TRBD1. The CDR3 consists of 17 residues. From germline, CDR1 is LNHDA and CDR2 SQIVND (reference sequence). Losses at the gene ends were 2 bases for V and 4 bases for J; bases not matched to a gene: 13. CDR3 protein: CASSITRQGGYSYGYTF. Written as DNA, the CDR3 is TGTGCCAGTAGTATAACGAGACAGGGAGGATATAGCTATGGCTACACCTTC.

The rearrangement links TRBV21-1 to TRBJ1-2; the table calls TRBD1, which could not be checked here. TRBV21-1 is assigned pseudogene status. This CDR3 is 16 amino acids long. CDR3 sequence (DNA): TGTGCCAGCAGCAAAGAGGGGCCAGGGGCGGACTATGGCTACACCTTC. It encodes CASSKEGPGADYGYTF.

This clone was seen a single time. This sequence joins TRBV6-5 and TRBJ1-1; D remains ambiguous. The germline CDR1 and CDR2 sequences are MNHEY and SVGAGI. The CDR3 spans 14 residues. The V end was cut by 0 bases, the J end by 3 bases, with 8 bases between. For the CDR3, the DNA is TGTGCCAGCAGTTACTCCCGGGTCTACACTGAAGCTTTCTTT. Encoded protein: CASSYSRVYTEAFF.

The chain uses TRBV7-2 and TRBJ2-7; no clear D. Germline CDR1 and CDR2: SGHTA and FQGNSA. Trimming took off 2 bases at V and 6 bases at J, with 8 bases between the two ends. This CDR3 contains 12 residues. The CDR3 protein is CASSLTQVEQYF. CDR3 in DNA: TGTGCCAGCAGCTTAACACAAGTCGAGCAGTACTTC.

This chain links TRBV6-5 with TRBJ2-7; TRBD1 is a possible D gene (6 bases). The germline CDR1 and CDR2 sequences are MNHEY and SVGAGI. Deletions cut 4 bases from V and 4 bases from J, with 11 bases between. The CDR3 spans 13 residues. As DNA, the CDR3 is TGTGCCAGCAGTTTCGACAGGACTTACGAGCAGTACTTC. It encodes CASSFDRTYEQYF.

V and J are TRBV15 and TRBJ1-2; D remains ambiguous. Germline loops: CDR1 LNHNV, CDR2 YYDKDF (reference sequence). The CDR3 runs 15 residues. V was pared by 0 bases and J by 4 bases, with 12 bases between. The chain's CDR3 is CATSRDRSITYGYTF. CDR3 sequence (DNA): TGTGCCACCAGCAGAGATCGGTCGATCACCTATGGCTACACCTTC.

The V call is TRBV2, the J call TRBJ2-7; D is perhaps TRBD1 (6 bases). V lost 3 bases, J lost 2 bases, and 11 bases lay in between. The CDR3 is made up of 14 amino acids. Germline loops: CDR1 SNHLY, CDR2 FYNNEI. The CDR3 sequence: CASSDPGQTYEQYF. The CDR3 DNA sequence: TGTGCCAGCAGTGACCCCGGACAGACCTACGAGCAGTACTTC. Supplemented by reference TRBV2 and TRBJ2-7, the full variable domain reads EPEVTQTPSHQVTQMGQEVILRCVPISNHLYFYWYRQILGQKVEFLVSFYNNEISEKSEIFDDQFSVERPDGSNFTLKIRSTKLEDSAMYFCASSDPGQTYEQYFGPGTRLTVT.

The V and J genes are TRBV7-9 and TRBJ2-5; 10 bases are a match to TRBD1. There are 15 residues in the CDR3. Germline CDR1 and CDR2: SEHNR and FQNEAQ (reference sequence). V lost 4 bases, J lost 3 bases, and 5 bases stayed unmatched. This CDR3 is CASSSRTGGEETQYF. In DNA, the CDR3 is TGTGCCAGCAGCTCCCGGACAGGGGGGGAAGAGACCCAGTACTTC.

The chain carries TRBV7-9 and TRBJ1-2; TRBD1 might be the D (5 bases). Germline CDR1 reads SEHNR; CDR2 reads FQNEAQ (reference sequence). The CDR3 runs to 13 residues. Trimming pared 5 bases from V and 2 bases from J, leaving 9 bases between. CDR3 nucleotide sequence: TGTGCCAGCAGCCGACAGACCAACTATGGCTACACCTTC. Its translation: CASSRQTNYGYTF.

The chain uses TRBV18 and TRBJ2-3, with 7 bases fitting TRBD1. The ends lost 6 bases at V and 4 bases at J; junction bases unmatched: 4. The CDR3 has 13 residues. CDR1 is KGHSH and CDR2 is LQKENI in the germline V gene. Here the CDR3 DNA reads TGTGCCAGCTCGCAGACAGGGTCAGATACGCAGTATTTT. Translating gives CASSQTGSDTQYF.

CDR3 in DNA: TGTGCCACCAGCAGAGACCCGGGTCTCACCTACGAGCAGTACTTC. As protein: CATSRDPGLTYEQYF. The chain employs TRBV15 and TRBJ2-7; D uncertain. The CDR3 length is 15 residues. The germline CDR1 and CDR2 sequences are LNHNV and YYDKDF (reference sequence). The V end was cut by 0 bases, the J end by 2 bases, with 11 bases between.

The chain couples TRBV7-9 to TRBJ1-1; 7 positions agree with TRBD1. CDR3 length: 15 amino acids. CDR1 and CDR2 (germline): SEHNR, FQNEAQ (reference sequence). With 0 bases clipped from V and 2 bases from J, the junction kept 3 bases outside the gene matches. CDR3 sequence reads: CASSLARGPNTEAFF. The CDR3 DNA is TGTGCCAGCAGCTTAGCGAGGGGGCCTAACACTGAAGCTTTCTTT. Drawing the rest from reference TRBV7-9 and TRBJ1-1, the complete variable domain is DTGVSQNPRHKITKRGQNVTFRCDPISEHNRLYWYRQTLGQGPEFLTYFQNEAQLEKSRLLSDRFSAERPKGSFSTLEIQRTEQGDSAMYLCASSLARGPNTEAFFGQGTRLTVV.